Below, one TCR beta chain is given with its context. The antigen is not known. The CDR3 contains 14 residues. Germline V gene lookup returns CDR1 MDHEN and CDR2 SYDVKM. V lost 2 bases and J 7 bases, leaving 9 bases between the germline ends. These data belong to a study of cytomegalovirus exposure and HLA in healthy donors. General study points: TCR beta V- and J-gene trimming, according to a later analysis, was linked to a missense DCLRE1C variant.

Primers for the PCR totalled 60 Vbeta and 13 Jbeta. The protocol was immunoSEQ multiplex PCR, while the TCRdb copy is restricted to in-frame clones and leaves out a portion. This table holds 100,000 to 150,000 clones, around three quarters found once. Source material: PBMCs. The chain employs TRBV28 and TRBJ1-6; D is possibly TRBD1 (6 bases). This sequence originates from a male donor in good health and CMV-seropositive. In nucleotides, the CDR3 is TGTGCCAGCAGTTTACGGACAGAAAATTCACCCCTCCACTTT. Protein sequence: CASSLRTENSPLHF.